This TCR beta chain was sequenced for a study of graft-versus-host responses after intestinal transplantation. CDR1 SGHTA and CDR2 FQGTGA come from the germline V gene. With 6 bases removed from V and 1 base from J, the gap between germline ends came to 16 bases. The CDR3 is 16 residues long. Note on this clone: Its antigen is currently unknown.

Libraries were prepared by immunoSEQ multiplex PCR; TCRdb keeps only in-frame clonotypes and omits some of them. This table holds roughly 130,000 clones, roughly 91% found once. The input for sequencing was unstimulated CD4+ T cells sorted from spleen or lymph node cells, taken before intestinal transplant. This chain connects TRBV7-3 to TRBJ2-1; tentative D call: TRBD2 (5 bases). The clonotype was recovered from a human donor who received an intestinal transplant. In nucleotides, the CDR3 is TGTGCCAGCAGGAGGACTGCCTCGGGATCCTACAATGAGCAGTTCTTC. Translating gives CASRRTASGSYNEQFF.